The 30 T cell receptor beta chains below were found in one sample sequenced in a study of CD8 T cells in Susac syndrome. Reverse transcription of about 0.5 to 1 ug RNA used random hexamers. One entry per CDR3 protein results from TCRdb running MiXCR on the immunoSEQ multiplex PCR reads. The sample includes about 200,000 distinct CDR3 sequences, approximately 95% of them seen just once. Sequenced material: CD4+ T cells from PBMCs. Receptor source: a human donor with multiple sclerosis.

A single count supports this clonotype. The junction differs from germline at one of its ends, possibly a read error. The V and J genes are TRBV6-5 and TRBJ2-7, with TRBD2 matching 8 bases. This CDR3 spans 15 amino acids. Per the germline V gene, CDR1 is MNHEY and CDR2 is SVGAGI. CDR3 protein: CASSSHGLANYEQYF. CDR3 DNA: TGCGCCAGCAGTTCACACGGACTAGCTAACTACGAGCAGTACTTC.

CDR3 coding DNA: TGCAGTGCTAGATCCGACGGTCCTAACACTGAAGCTTTCTTT. As protein: CSARSDGPNTEAFF. The chain has TRBV20-1 and TRBJ1-1; D call uncertain. Trimming left V 2 bases short and J 2 bases short, with 12 bases between. Germline assignment: CDR1 DFQATT and CDR2 SNEGSKA (reference sequence). The CDR3 sequence is 14 residues long.

This chain connects TRBV29-1 to TRBJ1-2; the match to TRBD1 covers 8 bases. The V segment lost 7 bases and the J segment 2 bases; nucleotides outside the gene matches: 6. CDR3 length: 13 residues. CDR1 is SQVTM and CDR2 is ANQGSEA in the germline V gene. The CDR3 reads CSGRTGPNYGYTF. The CDR3, as DNA: TGCAGCGGAAGGACAGGGCCCAACTATGGCTACACCTTC.

The V and J genes are TRBV7-8 and TRBJ2-5; D is undetermined. This CDR3 spans 13 amino acids. V lost 5 bases and J lost 5, with 12 bases in between. The V gene's germline CDR1 is SGHVS and CDR2 FQNEAQ. As DNA, the CDR3 is TGTGCCAGCAGCCAAGCCCCGATCGAGACCCAGTACTTC. Amino acids: CASSQAPIETQYF.

J is TRBJ2-6 and V is TRBV29-1; D is perhaps TRBD2 (5 bases). Germline V gives CDR1 SQVTM, CDR2 ANQGSEA. Trimming removed 6 bases from V and 1 base from J, with 16 bases in between. The length of the CDR3 is 16 residues. CDR3 residues: CSVVLLEDSGANVLTF. The CDR3 DNA is TGCAGCGTCGTCCTGCTGGAGGATTCTGGGGCCAACGTCCTGACTTTC.

The chain carries TRBV10-3 and TRBJ1-2; no firm D call. The CDR3 length is 13 residues. CDR1 and CDR2 from the germline V gene are ENHRY and SYGVKD. V was shortened by 5 bases and J by 8 bases, with 15 bases between the two germline ends. Here the CDR3 reads CAISPRNEDGYTF. The CDR3 nucleotides are TGTGCCATCAGTCCCCGGAATGAGGACGGCTACACCTTC.

V and J are TRBV12-3 or TRBV12-4 and TRBJ1-1; no reliable D call. The CDR3 spans 14 residues. Trimming took 5 bases from V and 4 from J, leaving 14 bases between them. This CDR3 is CASSPQAGGTEAFF. In nucleotides, the CDR3 is TGTGCCAGCAGTCCCCAAGCGGGCGGCACTGAAGCTTTCTTT.

J is TRBJ2-2 and V is TRBV3-1, with D hard to call. V shed 5 bases and J shed 6 bases, with 7 bases lying between them. CDR1 is LGHDT and CDR2 is YNNKEL in the germline V gene (reference sequence). The CDR3 covers 12 residues. The CDR3 DNA reads as TGTGCCAGCAGCTCAGCCTCCGGGGAGCTGTTTTTT. Translated: CASSSASGELFF.

The chain links TRBV3-1 to TRBJ1-6; D gene unclear. The germline V gene encodes CDR1 LGHDT and CDR2 YNNKEL (reference sequence). V gave up 4 bases and J gave up 7 bases, with 8 bases separating them. CDR3 size: 13 residues. CDR3 region: CASSPLRNSPLHF. The CDR3 DNA sequence: TGTGCCAGCAGCCCACTCAGGAATTCACCCCTCCACTTT.

In its sample, this clonotype was seen once. This sequence joins TRBV5-1 and TRBJ2-3, with D hard to call. Germline V CDR1 and CDR2: SGHRS, YFSETQ. Trimming stripped 0 bases from V and 2 bases from J, with 7 bases between. The CDR3 is 14 residues long. The CDR3 protein is CASSLGQPTDTQYF. CDR3 DNA: TGCGCCAGCAGCTTGGGGCAGCCCACAGATACGCAGTATTTT.

V and J are TRBV9 and TRBJ1-6; no clear D gene. This CDR3 has 12 amino acids. The V gene lost 1 base and the J gene lost 5 bases, with 1 base spanning the gap. Germline CDR1 is SGDLS and CDR2 is YYNGEE. CDR3 in amino acids: CASSVNNSPLHF. DNA for the CDR3: TGTGCCAGCAGCGTAAATAATTCACCCCTCCACTTT.

The table lists this clonotype with a count of one. The V call is TRBV29-1, the J call TRBJ2-5, with TRBD2 as a possible D gene (5 bases). CDR3 size: 13 residues. Deletions cut 1 base from V and 4 bases from J, with 10 bases between. Germline-derived CDR1 and CDR2 are SQVTM and ANQGSEA. CDR3 protein: CSVEGASLETQYF. The CDR3 nucleotides read TGCAGCGTTGAAGGAGCTAGCTTAGAGACCCAGTACTTC.

This clonotype was detected once. The V gene is TRBV30, the J gene TRBJ1-2; 9 nucleotides agree with TRBD1. The V and J ends lost 4 bases and 6 bases, in that order; junction bases with no gene match: 6. This CDR3 is 13 amino acids long. Germline CDR1 reads GTSNPN; CDR2 reads SVGIG (reference sequence). CDR3 DNA: TGTGCCTGGACTCGTGGGACAGGGCATGGCTACACCTTC. As protein: CAWTRGTGHGYTF.

V gene TRBV29-1 combines with J gene TRBJ1-2; D unclear. V was pared by 0 bases and J by 4 bases, with 15 bases between. Looked up from germline, CDR1 is SQVTM and CDR2 is ANQGSEA. The CDR3 covers 15 residues. The CDR3 DNA reads as TGCAGCGTTGAAGAGGTGCAGGTCACCACCTATGGCTACACCTTC. This translates into CSVEEVQVTTYGYTF.

This rearrangement joins TRBV24-1 to TRBJ2-1; 12 bases map to TRBD1. Germline V gene sequence: CDR1 KGHDR, CDR2 SFDVKD. This CDR3 is built from 16 residues. V shed 3 bases, J shed 5 bases, and the junction held 4 bases outside the gene matches. CDR3 sequence (DNA): TGTGCCACCAGTGATACGGGACAGGGGGCTGACAATGAGCAGTTCTTC. Translating gives CATSDTGQGADNEQFF.

The CDR3 is CASSLGGLAEAFF. In nucleotides, the CDR3 is TGTGCCAGCAGCCTTGGGGGCCTGGCTGAAGCTTTCTTT. The rearrangement links TRBV3-1 to TRBJ1-1, with D perhaps TRBD1 (6 bases). The CDR3 totals 13 residues. Germline V gives CDR1 LGHDT, CDR2 YNNKEL (reference sequence). V was pared by 4 bases and J by 6 bases, with 12 bases between.

V and J are TRBV2 and TRBJ2-5; no reliable D call. Germline V gene data show CDR1 as SNHLY and CDR2 as FYNNEI. Trimming removed 4 bases from V and 5 bases from J, with 11 bases in between. The CDR3 contains 13 residues. The CDR3 region has the DNA TGTGCCAGCAGTGCCGACTTGGGGGAGACCCAGTACTTC. Its translation: CASSADLGETQYF.

This chain joins TRBV6-5 and TRBJ1-6, with a weak D call TRBD1 (6 bases). V was clipped by 5 bases and J by 10 bases, with 12 bases between them. Germline V gene lookup returns CDR1 MNHEY and CDR2 SVGAGI. This CDR3 is built from 13 residues. CDR3 nucleotides: TGTGCCAGCAGTGCCAAAGGGGGGTCACCCCTCCACTTT. Translated: CASSAKGGSPLHF.

The J gene is TRBJ1-6, the V gene TRBV9, with TRBD1 matching 8 bases. In germline, CDR1 is SGDLS, CDR2 YYNGEE. The CDR3 is 15 residues long. V lost 2 bases, J lost 7 bases, and 5 bases stayed unmatched. CDR3 in DNA: TGTGCCAGCAGCGTCGGACAGGGTACGAATTCACCCCTCCACTTT. It yields the protein CASSVGQGTNSPLHF. Supplemented by reference TRBV9 and TRBJ1-6, the full variable domain reads DSGVTQTPKHLITATGQRVTLRCSPRSGDLSVYWYQQSLDQGLQFLIQYYNGEERAKGNILERFSAQQFPDLHSELNLSSLELGDSALYFCASSVGQGTNSPLHFGNGTRLTVT.

The chain has TRBV11-2 and TRBJ2-1; 9 bases are shared with TRBD2. The CDR3 consists of 15 residues. Germline trimming cut 3 bases from V and 7 bases from J; bases unmatched to any gene: 7. Germline V lookup: CDR1 SGHAT, CDR2 FQNNGV. The DNA of the CDR3 is TGTGCCAGCAGCTTGGGACTAGCCAACAGTAATGAGCAGTTCTTC. Amino acids: CASSLGLANSNEQFF.

The chain recombines TRBV30 with TRBJ1-1, with TRBD1 matching 8 bases. Germline V gives CDR1 GTSNPN, CDR2 SVGIG (reference sequence). The CDR3 consists of 13 residues. V shed 3 bases and J 7 bases; nucleotides not matched to a gene: 7. This chain's CDR3 is CAWSRTGGNEAFF. The CDR3 nucleotides are TGTGCCTGGAGCCGCACAGGGGGGAATGAAGCTTTCTTT.

V usage is TRBV5-4 and J usage is TRBJ1-1; 7 positions agree with TRBD1. Germline lookup yields CDR1 SGHNT and CDR2 YYREEE (reference sequence). The length of the CDR3 is 16 residues. Trimming took 4 bases from V and 3 from J; bases not matched to a gene: 12. The CDR3 nucleotides read TGTGCCAGCAGCCGGGGACAGTTGGGACCGGACACTGAAGCTTTCTTT. Translated: CASSRGQLGPDTEAFF.

The chain joins TRBV29-1 to TRBJ2-1, with D unresolved. This CDR3 contains 16 residues. Germline-derived CDR1 and CDR2 are SQVTM and ANQGSEA. Between the trimmed V and J ends, which lost 0 bases and 2 bases, there was a span of 14 bases. The DNA for the CDR3 is TGCAGCGTTGAAGAACAAGGTCGTGAACCCTACAATGAGCAGTTCTTC. This translates into CSVEEQGREPYNEQFF.

This rearrangement joins TRBV20-1 to TRBJ2-5, with 9 bases lining up with TRBD2. V shed 6 bases and J 1 base; nucleotides not matched to a gene: 12. The CDR3 spans 16 residues. Germline CDR1 is DFQATT and CDR2 is SNEGSKA (reference sequence). CDR3 sequence: CSAQGGSGGSQETQYF. The CDR3 nucleotides read TGCAGTGCACAAGGTGGTAGCGGGGGCAGCCAAGAGACCCAGTACTTC.

This clonotype was counted a single time. This chain links TRBV6-5 with TRBJ2-5; 7 positions agree with TRBD1. Germline CDR1 is MNHEY and CDR2 is SVGAGI. The CDR3 is 13 amino acids. V shed 9 bases, J shed 5 bases, and the junction held 9 bases outside the gene matches. CDR3 in DNA: TGTGCCAGTAGGCAGACAGGGACCGAGACCCAGTACTTC. As protein: CASRQTGTETQYF.

The J gene is TRBJ1-2, the V gene TRBV12-3 or TRBV12-4; unclear D gene. V was shortened by 4 bases and J by 3 bases, with 15 bases between the two germline ends. The CDR3 runs to 15 residues. CDR3 in amino acids: CASSYRGVQDYGYTF. The CDR3 DNA reads as TGTGCCAGCAGTTACCGCGGGGTCCAGGACTATGGCTACACCTTC.

The chain couples TRBV7-9 to TRBJ1-5; D is possibly TRBD1 (6 bases). V was pared by 5 bases and J by 2 bases, with 13 bases between. Germline values: CDR1 SEHNR, CDR2 FQNEAQ (reference sequence). CDR3 length: 15 residues. The CDR3 nucleotides are TGTGCCAGCAGCGCCACAGGGTCTGGCAATCAGCCCCAGCATTTT. Protein: CASSATGSGNQPQHF.

CDR3 DNA sequence: TGTGCCAGCAGCGTAGACGTTCAAGAGACCCAGTACTTC. Residues: CASSVDVQETQYF. The rearrangement links TRBV9 to TRBJ2-5; no reliable D call. Looked up from germline, CDR1 is SGDLS and CDR2 is YYNGEE. V was clipped by 0 bases and J by 2 bases, with 5 bases between them. The CDR3 loop spans 13 amino acids.

V is TRBV5-4 and J is TRBJ2-1; D possibly matches TRBD1 or TRBD2 (6 bases each). This CDR3 comprises 15 residues. With 2 bases removed from V and 8 bases from J, the gap between germline ends came to 17 bases. The germline V gene has CDR1 SGHNT and CDR2 YYREEE (reference sequence). The CDR3 reads CASSLGGTTGDEQFF. The DNA for the CDR3 is TGTGCCAGCAGCTTAGGGGGTACCACGGGGGATGAGCAGTTCTTC.

This chain connects TRBV20-1 to TRBJ2-1, with 9 nucleotides matching TRBD2. Trimming cost V 1 base and J 10 bases; bases outside gene matches: 8. CDR3 length: 14 amino acids. The germline CDR1 and CDR2 sequences are DFQATT and SNEGSKA (reference sequence). This chain's CDR3 is CSARALAGKIEQFF. CDR3 DNA: TGCAGTGCTAGAGCTCTAGCGGGGAAGATCGAGCAGTTCTTC.